One sample yielded the 10 T cell receptor beta chains listed below, sequenced in a study of blood T cells in healthy people across ages. A J-beta primer mix and a sample-barcoded 5' primer were used in a second PCR of about 7 to 12 cycles. A single record per CDR3 protein comes from TCRdb applying MiXCR to the 5' RACE reads. The profile shows 630,000 or so distinct CDR3 sequences, about 30% of them singletons. Material: blood. Every receptor here comes from a woman at least 80 years old in good health.

In this sample, this clonotype turned up a few times. This rearrangement joins TRBV6-1 to TRBJ1-5, with D hard to call. This CDR3 region has 13 residues. The V end lost 3 bases, the J end lost 5 bases, and 8 bases lay between the germline ends. Per germline, CDR1 MNHNS and CDR2 SASEGT. The CDR3 nucleotides read TGTGCCAGCAGTGATGGCAGCGATCAGCCCCAGCATTTT. Its translation: CASSDGSDQPQHF.

This clonotype came up many times. V gene TRBV7-3 combines with J gene TRBJ2-5; TRBD1 is a possible D gene (6 bases). V dropped 0 bases and J dropped 4 bases, with 12 bases sitting between them. The germline CDR1 and CDR2 sequences are SGHTA and FQGTGA. The CDR3 has 15 amino acids. The CDR3 DNA sequence: TGTGCCAGCAGCTTAACTGGGGGCGCGGGAGAGACCCAGTACTTC. It specifies CASSLTGGAGETQYF.

This clonotype appeared many times. This sequence joins TRBV5-1 and TRBJ1-1; D is possibly TRBD1 (5 bases). The V end lost 4 bases, the J end lost 1 base, and 11 bases lay between the germline ends. This CDR3 comprises 14 residues. CDR1 and CDR2 (germline): SGHRS, YFSETQ. CDR3 nucleotides: TGCGCCAGCAGCAACGACAGCCCGAACACTGAAGCTTTCTTT. This codes for CASSNDSPNTEAFF.

This clonotype came up many times. The chain joins TRBV20-1 to TRBJ1-5; 7 nucleotides align to TRBD1. The trim removed 7 bases at V and 4 bases at J, leaving 10 bases unmatched. CDR3 length: 14 residues. The germline gives CDR1 DFQATT, CDR2 SNEGSKA (reference sequence). The CDR3 loop reads CSVTPGTENQPQHF. CDR3 DNA sequence: TGCAGTGTTACCCCCGGGACAGAAAATCAGCCCCAGCATTTT.

This chain joins TRBV29-1 and TRBJ1-1; 8 bases agree with TRBD1. V shed 4 bases and J 5 bases; nucleotides not matched to a gene: 6. The CDR3 consists of 13 residues. Germline CDR1 and CDR2: SQVTM and ANQGSEA. The CDR3 region is CSVAPGGLTEAFF. DNA for the CDR3: TGCAGCGTTGCCCCAGGGGGCCTTACTGAAGCTTTCTTT.

This chain connects TRBV6-1 to TRBJ1-1; D unresolved. The CDR3 is made up of 13 amino acids. Germline lookup yields CDR1 MNHNS and CDR2 SASEGT. V lost 6 bases, J lost 1 base, and 9 bases lay in between. The CDR3: CASRVEGNTEAFF. The CDR3 coding sequence is TGTGCCAGCAGGGTTGAGGGGAACACTGAAGCTTTCTTT.

This clonotype occurred a few times. The rearrangement joins TRBV5-5 to TRBJ2-5; 7 bases agree with TRBD2. The J call may be wrong; the DNA end is better matched by TRBJ2-1. The V gene's germline CDR1 is SGHKS and CDR2 YYEKEE (reference sequence). CDR3 length: 14 amino acids. The CDR3 DNA is TGTGCCAGCAGCCCAGCGGGAACCCAAGAGACCCAGTTCTTC. It encodes CASSPAGTQETQFF.

This clonotype was detected many times. The rearrangement uses TRBV7-6 and TRBJ2-1; D assignment may be TRBD1 or TRBD2 (5 bases each). This CDR3 contains 15 residues. V shed 5 bases and J shed 0 bases, with 11 bases lying between them. CDR1 and CDR2 (germline): SGHVS, FNYEAQ. This CDR3 reads CASSRDPFSYNEQFF. The CDR3 region has the DNA TGTGCCAGCAGCCGGGACCCGTTCTCCTACAATGAGCAGTTCTTC.

The CDR3 nucleotides read TGTGCCAGCAGCTTACTCGGAGGCCTCGGTAATGAGCAGTTCTTC. Residues: CASSLLGGLGNEQFF. This chain joins TRBV7-2 and TRBJ2-1, with a weak D call TRBD2 (5 bases). The CDR3 runs to 15 residues. The germline V gene has CDR1 SGHTA and CDR2 FQGNSA. Trimming pared 2 bases from V and 7 bases from J, leaving 15 bases between. Full variable domain (outside the CDR3, taken from reference TRBV7-2 and TRBJ2-1): GAGVSQSPSNKVTEKGKDVELRCDPISGHTALYWYRQSLGQGLEFLIYFQGNSAPDKSGLPSDRFSAERTGGSVSTLTIQRTQQEDSAVYLCASSLLGGLGNEQFFGPGTRLTVL.

The chain joins TRBV24-1 to TRBJ1-5; TRBD1 might be the D (5 bases). Deletions cut 9 bases from V and 4 bases from J, with 12 bases between. In germline, CDR1 is KGHDR, CDR2 SFDVKD. This CDR3 is 13 amino acids long. In nucleotides, the CDR3 is TGTGCCACCTCAGGGAATTGGAATCAGCCCCAGCATTTT. Translation: CATSGNWNQPQHF.